Only a few counts were recorded for the clone carrying this T cell receptor (beta chain). As yet, its antigen is unknown. This sample is drawn from a study of T cell responses to AZD1222 COVID-19 vaccine. The study, taken as a whole, reports: Donors were largely white British and mainly female; clonal diversity was possibly underestimated. Nearly half of the spike-specific TCRs reportedly recognize variant regions that carry no mutations. Seropositive status at baseline applied to only a handful of AZD1222 recipients.

Profiling relied on immunoSEQ multiplex PCR, and the TCRdb table lists in-frame clones only, not all of them. The data show some 97,000 clones, around 87% seen once. The sample in question was peripheral blood, obtained on day 0 of AZD1222 vaccination. This clonotype was sampled from an adult in good health.

In nucleotides, the CDR3 is TGTGCCAGCAGCCTCCCCCTGGGGGGACGAAATGAAAAACTGTTTTTT. Amino acid sequence: CASSLPLGGRNEKLFF. The rearrangement links TRBV14 to TRBJ1-4; D perhaps matches TRBD1 (5 bases). Germline V CDR1 and CDR2: SGHDN, FVKESK. The CDR3 has 16 residues. The V and J ends lost 4 bases and 5 bases respectively, with 17 bases between them.